These 17 T cell receptor beta chains share one sample of origin, sequenced in a study of cytomegalovirus exposure and HLA in healthy donors. PCR employed 60 Vbeta and 13 Jbeta primers. Sequenced by immunoSEQ multiplex PCR; TCRdb stores in-frame clones only, minus some. This sample has 55,000 to 75,000 clones, with around four fifths found just once. The sample was PBMCs. These receptors were taken from a girl aged 10 to 17 in good health and CMV-seropositive.

The table lists this clone with a few counts. The rearrangement joins TRBV18 to TRBJ2-5; D gene uncertain. This CDR3 region has 13 residues. V lost 3 bases and J lost 5, with 10 bases in between. Per germline, CDR1 KGHSH and CDR2 LQKENI. As DNA, the CDR3 is TGTGCCAGCTCACCGGGTGTGGAGGAGACCCAGTACTTC. Residues: CASSPGVEETQYF.

This chain joins TRBV18 and TRBJ1-5; TRBD1 matches at 8 bases. Germline CDR1 and CDR2: KGHSH and LQKENI. CDR3 length equals 14 residues. The junction had 5 bases not matched to a gene; V was cut back by 3 bases and J by 7 bases. CDR3: CASSPDRVDQPQHF. CDR3 sequence (DNA): TGTGCCAGCTCACCGGACAGGGTCGACCAGCCCCAGCATTTT. The full variable domain, completed using reference TRBV18 and TRBJ1-5, is NAGVMQNPRHLVRRRGQEARLRCSPMKGHSHVYWYRQLPEEGLKFMVYLQKENIIDESGMPKERFSAEFPKEGPSILRIQQVVRGDSAAYFCASSPDRVDQPQHFGDGTRLSIL.

The chain couples TRBV6-6 to TRBJ2-7; no clear D. CDR1 MNHNY and CDR2 SVGAGI come from the germline V gene (reference sequence). This CDR3 contains 12 residues. The V end lost 2 bases, the J end lost 2 bases, and 4 bases lay between the germline ends. CDR3 DNA: TGTGCCAGCAGTTACGGGCCCTACGAGCAGTACTTC. Translation gives CASSYGPYEQYF.

The chain links TRBV28 to TRBJ2-2, with TRBD2 identical over 8 bases. The CDR3 contains 13 residues. The J segment lost 6 bases and the V segment lost 8 bases, leaving 5 bases of the junction unmatched. Germline V lookup: CDR1 MDHEN, CDR2 SYDVKM. The CDR3 sequence is CASGRLAPGELFF. The CDR3 DNA sequence: TGTGCCAGCGGACGACTAGCGCCCGGGGAGCTGTTTTTT. Combining the CDR3 with reference TRBV28 and TRBJ2-2 gives the whole variable domain DVKVTQSSRYLVKRTGEKVFLECVQDMDHENMFWYRQDPGLGLRLIYFSYDVKMKEKGDIPEGYSVSREKKERFSLILESASTNQTSMYLCASGRLAPGELFFGEGSRLTVL.

V is TRBV2 and J is TRBJ2-2, with 8 bases matching TRBD1. In germline, CDR1 is SNHLY, CDR2 FYNNEI. The J segment lost 0 bases and the V segment lost 10 bases, leaving 4 bases of the junction unmatched. The CDR3 loop spans 14 amino acids. This chain's CDR3 is CATRGLANTGELFF. CDR3 nucleotides: TGTGCCACCAGGGGGCTAGCGAACACCGGGGAGCTGTTTTTT.

J is TRBJ2-1 and V is TRBV6-1; 7 bases match TRBD1. The germline V gene encodes CDR1 MNHNS and CDR2 SASEGT. The trim removed 6 bases at V and 8 bases at J, leaving 10 bases unmatched. The CDR3 is made up of 14 amino acids. The CDR3 loop is CASSHLRGRDEQFF. The CDR3, as DNA: TGTGCCAGCAGCCATTTGAGGGGGCGGGATGAGCAGTTCTTC.

This chain joins TRBV27 and TRBJ1-2; a possible D gene is TRBD1 (5 bases). V was clipped by 8 bases and J by 4 bases, with 17 bases between them. This CDR3 is built from 14 residues. In germline, CDR1 is MNHEY, CDR2 SMNVEV (reference sequence). The CDR3, as DNA: TGTGCCAGCTCACCTCTGGACACGCGCTATGGCTACACCTTC. It specifies CASSPLDTRYGYTF.

The V call is TRBV28, the J call TRBJ1-1; D perhaps matches TRBD1 (5 bases). V lost 2 bases and J 12 bases, leaving 10 bases between the germline ends. CDR1 is MDHEN, CDR2 SYDVKM, per germline. This CDR3 has 11 amino acids. The CDR3 nucleotides read TGTGCCAGCAGTTTAGGGGGGAGACCTTTCTTT. This translates into CASSLGGRPFF.

The chain combines TRBV6-5 with TRBJ2-7; D call uncertain. Trimming pared 0 bases from V and 0 bases from J, leaving 6 bases between. There are 14 residues in the CDR3. Germline CDR1 is MNHEY and CDR2 is SVGAGI. This chain's CDR3 is CASSYSRSSYEQYF. In DNA, the CDR3 is TGTGCCAGCAGTTACTCAAGGAGCTCCTACGAGCAGTACTTC.

This clone has more than one count but fewer than ten. V and J are TRBV4-1 and TRBJ1-1; TRBD1 agrees at 7 bases. The germline V gene encodes CDR1 MGHRA and CDR2 YSYEKL. After removal of 0 bases from V and 1 base from J, the junction contained 2 bases not matched to a gene. The CDR3 runs to 15 residues. The DNA for the CDR3 is TGCGCCAGCAGCCAAGAAAACAGGGGGAACACTGAAGCTTTCTTT. Amino acids: CASSQENRGNTEAFF.

The chain uses TRBV6-5 and TRBJ1-4, with TRBD1 as a possible D gene (6 bases). The CDR3 has 15 amino acids. Germline values: CDR1 MNHEY, CDR2 SVGAGI. Trimming left V 6 bases short and J 3 bases short, with 14 bases between. As DNA, the CDR3 is TGTGCCAGCAGCCCTACAGGGTCAGCTAATGAAAAACTGTTTTTT. Its translation: CASSPTGSANEKLFF.

This clone has a single count. The rearrangement links TRBV19 to TRBJ2-7, with D unresolved. CDR3 size: 14 residues. V dropped 4 bases and J dropped 9 bases, with 19 bases sitting between them. Germline CDR1 is LNHDA and CDR2 is SQIVND (reference sequence). The CDR3 DNA is TGTGCCAGTAGTACCCGCGGAGCCACCGTAAGGCAGTACTTC. It encodes CASSTRGATVRQYF.

This chain uses TRBV5-1 with TRBJ1-5; the match to TRBD1 covers 7 bases. The CDR3 consists of 13 residues. Germline V gene data show CDR1 as SGHRS and CDR2 as YFSETQ. V trimming: 2 bases; J trimming: 8 bases; junction bases outside the gene matches: 4. The CDR3 sequence is CASSLQGKEPQHF. The CDR3 DNA sequence: TGCGCCAGCAGCTTACAGGGGAAGGAGCCCCAGCATTTT.

This clone was observed a few times. Other DNA variants within this sample encode the same CDR3. The chain's CDR3 is CAWTPGGTEAFF. In DNA, the CDR3 is TGTGCCTGGACCCCCGGGGGTACTGAAGCTTTCTTT. The chain couples TRBV30 to TRBJ1-1; TRBD1 might be the D (5 bases). V shed 4 bases and J shed 5 bases, with 11 bases lying between them. The CDR3 is 12 residues long. The germline CDR1 and CDR2 sequences are GTSNPN and SVGIG (reference sequence).

The chain has TRBV19 and TRBJ2-1, with TRBD1 as a possible D gene (6 bases). V lost 6 bases and J 1 base, leaving 13 bases between the germline ends. The germline gives CDR1 LNHDA, CDR2 SQIVND (reference sequence). The CDR3 has 15 amino acids. The CDR3 spells CASRLTGLSYNEQFF. In DNA form, the CDR3 reads TGTGCCAGTAGATTGACAGGCCTTTCCTACAATGAGCAGTTCTTC. Full variable domain (remainder filled in from reference TRBV19 and TRBJ2-1): DGGITQSPKYLFRKEGQNVTLSCEQNLNHDAMYWYRQDPGQGLRLIYYSQIVNDFQKGDIAEGYSVSREKKESFPLTVTSAQKNPTAFYLCASRLTGLSYNEQFFGPGTRLTVL.

The chain has TRBV28 and TRBJ2-7; 7 bases line up with TRBD1. Losses at the gene ends were 2 bases for V and 2 bases for J; bases not matched to a gene: 9. CDR1 and CDR2 (germline): MDHEN, SYDVKM. The CDR3 is made up of 16 amino acids. CDR3 sequence (DNA): TGTGCCAGCAGTTTAAAAGTTGAGAGGGGGCCCTACGAGCAGTACTTC. The encoded protein is CASSLKVERGPYEQYF.

The chain combines TRBV28 with TRBJ2-1; TRBD1 is a possible D gene (5 bases). Between the trimmed V and J ends, which lost 6 bases and 3 bases, there was a span of 12 bases. The V gene's germline CDR1 is MDHEN and CDR2 SYDVKM. This CDR3 has 14 amino acids. In DNA form, the CDR3 reads TGTGCCAGCAGAGACAGAAACGACTACAATGAGCAGTTCTTC. This codes for CASRDRNDYNEQFF.